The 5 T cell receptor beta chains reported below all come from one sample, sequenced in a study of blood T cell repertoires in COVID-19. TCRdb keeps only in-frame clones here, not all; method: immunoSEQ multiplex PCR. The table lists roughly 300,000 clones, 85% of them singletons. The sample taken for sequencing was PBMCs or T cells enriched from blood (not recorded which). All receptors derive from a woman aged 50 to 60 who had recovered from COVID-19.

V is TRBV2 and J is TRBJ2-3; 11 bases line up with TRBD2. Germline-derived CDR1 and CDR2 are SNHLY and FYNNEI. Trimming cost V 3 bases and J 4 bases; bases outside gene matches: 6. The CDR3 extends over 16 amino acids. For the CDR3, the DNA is TGTGCCAGCAGTGAGTTCCTAGCGGGAGGATCAGATACGCAGTATTTT. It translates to CASSEFLAGGSDTQYF.

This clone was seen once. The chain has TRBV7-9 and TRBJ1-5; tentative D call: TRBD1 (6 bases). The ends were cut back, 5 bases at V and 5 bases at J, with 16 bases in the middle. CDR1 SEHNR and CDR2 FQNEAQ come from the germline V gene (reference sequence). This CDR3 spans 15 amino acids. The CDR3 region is CASSPPGGRDQPQHF. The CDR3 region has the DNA TGTGCCAGCAGCCCTCCGGGGGGCCGGGATCAGCCCCAGCATTTT.

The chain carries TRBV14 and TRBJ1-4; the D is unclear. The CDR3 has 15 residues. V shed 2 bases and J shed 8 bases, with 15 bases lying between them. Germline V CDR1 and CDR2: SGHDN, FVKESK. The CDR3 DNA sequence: TGTGCCAGCAGCCAATCAATTACGAGCGCCGAAAAACTGTTTTTT. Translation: CASSQSITSAEKLFF. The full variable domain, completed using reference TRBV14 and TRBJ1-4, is EAGVTQFPSHSVIEKGQTVTLRCDPISGHDNLYWYRRVMGKEIKFLLHFVKESKQDESGMPNNRFLAERTGGTYSTLKVQPAELEDSGVYFCASSQSITSAEKLFFGSGTQLSVL.

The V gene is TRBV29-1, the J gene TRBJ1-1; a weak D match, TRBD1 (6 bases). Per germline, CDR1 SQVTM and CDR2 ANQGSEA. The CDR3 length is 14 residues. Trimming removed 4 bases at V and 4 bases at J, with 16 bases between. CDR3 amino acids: CSVATGRWTTEAFF. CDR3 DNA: TGCAGCGTTGCTACAGGGCGTTGGACCACTGAAGCTTTCTTT.

As DNA, the CDR3 is TGTGCCAGCAGCTTATTCTCAGGGGGAACGGATGGCTACACCTTC. This encodes CASSLFSGGTDGYTF. J is TRBJ1-2 and V is TRBV7-8; 7 nucleotides agree with TRBD1. Germline values: CDR1 SGHVS, CDR2 FQNEAQ. This CDR3 is built from 15 residues. J was trimmed by 6 bases and V by 2 bases; bases with no gene match: 9.